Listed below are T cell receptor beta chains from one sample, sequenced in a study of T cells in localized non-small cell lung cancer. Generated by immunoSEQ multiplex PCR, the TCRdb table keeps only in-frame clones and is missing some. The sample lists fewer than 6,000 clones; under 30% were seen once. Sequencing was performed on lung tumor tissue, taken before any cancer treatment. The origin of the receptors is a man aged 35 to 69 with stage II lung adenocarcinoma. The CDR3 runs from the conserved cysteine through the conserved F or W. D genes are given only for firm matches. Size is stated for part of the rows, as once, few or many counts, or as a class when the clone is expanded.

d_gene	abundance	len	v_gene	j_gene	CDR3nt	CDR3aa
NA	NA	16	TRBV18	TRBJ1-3	TGTGCCAGTTCCGACAGGAGTAAAAGCTCTGGAAACACCATATATTTT	CASSDRSKSSGNTIYF
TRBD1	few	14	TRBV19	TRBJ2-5	TGTGCCAGTAGGATAACAGGGGGACGAGAGACCCAGTACTTC	CASRITGGRETQYF
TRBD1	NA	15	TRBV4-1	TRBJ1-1	TGCGCCAGCAGCCTCGATAAAAACAGGGGCACTGAAGCTTTCTTT	CASSLDKNRGTEAFF
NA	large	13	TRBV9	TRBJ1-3	TGTGCCAGCAGCGTAGAGGGTGGAAACACCATATATTTT	CASSVEGGNTIYF
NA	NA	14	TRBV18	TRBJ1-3	TGTGCCAGCTCACCGGGGACGGCTGGAAACACCATATATTTT	CASSPGTAGNTIYF
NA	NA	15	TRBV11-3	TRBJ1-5	TGTGCCAGCAGCTTAGAAAGGGGATTCAATCAGCCCCAGCATTTT	CASSLERGFNQPQHF
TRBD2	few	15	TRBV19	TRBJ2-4	TGTGCCAGTAGTATAGGTAGCGGGGGGATTAACATTCAGTACTTC	CASSIGSGGINIQYF
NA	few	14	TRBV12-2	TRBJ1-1	TGTGCAAGGGGCAGACAAAAAATGAACACTGAAGCTTTCTTT	CARGRQKMNTEAFF
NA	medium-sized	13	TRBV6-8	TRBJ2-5	TGTGCCAGCAGTTACGGTGCCCGGGAGACCCAGTACTTC	CASSYGARETQYF
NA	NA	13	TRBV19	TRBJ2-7	TGTGCCAGTAGTACCTTCGACTGGCGCGAGCAGTACTTC	CASSTFDWREQYF
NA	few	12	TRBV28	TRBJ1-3	TGTGCCAGCAGTAACTCTGGAAACACCATATATTTT	CASSNSGNTIYF
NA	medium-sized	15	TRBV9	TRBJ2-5	TGTGCCAGCAGCGTAGGTGTGTACCCCGAAGAGACCCAGTACTTC	CASSVGVYPEETQYF
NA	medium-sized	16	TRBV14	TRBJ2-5	TGTGCCAGCAGCCAGTCTATCAGGACCACGGGGGAGACCCAGTACTTC	CASSQSIRTTGETQYF
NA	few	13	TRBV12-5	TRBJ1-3	TGTGCCAGCACCGGACAGATAGGAAACACCATATATTTT	CASTGQIGNTIYF
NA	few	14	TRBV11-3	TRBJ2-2	TGTGCCAGCAGCCCGGGGACGAACACCGGGGAGCTGTTTTTT	CASSPGTNTGELFF
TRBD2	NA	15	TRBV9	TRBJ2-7	TGTGCCAGCAGCAGGTCGGGACTAGCTTCCCACGAGCAGTACTTC	CASSRSGLASHEQYF
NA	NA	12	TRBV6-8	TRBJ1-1	TGTGCCAGCAGTCCAGGTTGGACTGAAGCTTTCTTT	CASSPGWTEAFF
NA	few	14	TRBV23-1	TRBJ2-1	TGCGCCAGCAGCCAAGAACCGAGGAGGGGGGAGCAGTTCTTC	CASSQEPRRGEQFF
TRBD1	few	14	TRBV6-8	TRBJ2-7	TGTGCCAGCAGTGCCAGGGACAGGGGGCACGAGCAGTACTTC	CASSARDRGHEQYF
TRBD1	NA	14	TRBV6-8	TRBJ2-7	TGTGCCAGCAGTTACACGACAGGGGGCAGCGAGCAGTACTTC	CASSYTTGGSEQYF
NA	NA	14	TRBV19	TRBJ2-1	TGTGCCAGTAGTATAGGGACTTTCTACAATGAGCAGTTCTTC	CASSIGTFYNEQFF
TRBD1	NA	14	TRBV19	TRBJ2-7	TGTGCCAGTAGTTTACAGGGGGCGACGAACGAGCAGTACTTC	CASSLQGATNEQYF
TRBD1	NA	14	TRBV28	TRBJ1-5	TGTGCCAGCAGTTCGGGACAGCTCGTTGAGCCCCAGCATTTT	CASSSGQLVEPQHF
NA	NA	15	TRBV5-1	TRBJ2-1	TGCGCCAGCAGCTCCCTCGGGCTAGCTGACAATGAGCAGTTCTTC	CASSSLGLADNEQFF
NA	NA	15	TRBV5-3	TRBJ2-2	TGTGCCAGAAGCTTGGGAGCGAGGGACACCGGGGAGCTGTTTTTT	CARSLGARDTGELFF
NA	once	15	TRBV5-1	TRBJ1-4	TGCGCCAGCAGCTCAATTGGACAGTCTAATGAAAAACTGTTTTTT	CASSSIGQSNEKLFF